The T cell receptor beta chain under discussion was sequenced for a study of control samples from healthy donors and cancer patients. Profiling relied on immunoSEQ multiplex PCR, and the TCRdb table lists in-frame clones only, not all of them. The table lists about 160,000 clones, 90% to 95% of them singletons. The germline CDR1 and CDR2 sequences are WSHSY and SAAADI. The CDR3 sequence is 12 residues long. The V and J ends lost 7 bases and 1 base respectively, with 7 bases between them. This clonotype was obtained from a man aged 60-69 years with colorectal cancer. Sequencing was performed on PBMCs. The chain employs TRBV10-2 and TRBJ1-1; weak D call: TRBD1 (5 bases). The CDR3 loop reads CASNQGNTEAFF. The DNA for the CDR3 is TGCGCCAGCAACCAGGGGAACACTGAAGCTTTCTTT.